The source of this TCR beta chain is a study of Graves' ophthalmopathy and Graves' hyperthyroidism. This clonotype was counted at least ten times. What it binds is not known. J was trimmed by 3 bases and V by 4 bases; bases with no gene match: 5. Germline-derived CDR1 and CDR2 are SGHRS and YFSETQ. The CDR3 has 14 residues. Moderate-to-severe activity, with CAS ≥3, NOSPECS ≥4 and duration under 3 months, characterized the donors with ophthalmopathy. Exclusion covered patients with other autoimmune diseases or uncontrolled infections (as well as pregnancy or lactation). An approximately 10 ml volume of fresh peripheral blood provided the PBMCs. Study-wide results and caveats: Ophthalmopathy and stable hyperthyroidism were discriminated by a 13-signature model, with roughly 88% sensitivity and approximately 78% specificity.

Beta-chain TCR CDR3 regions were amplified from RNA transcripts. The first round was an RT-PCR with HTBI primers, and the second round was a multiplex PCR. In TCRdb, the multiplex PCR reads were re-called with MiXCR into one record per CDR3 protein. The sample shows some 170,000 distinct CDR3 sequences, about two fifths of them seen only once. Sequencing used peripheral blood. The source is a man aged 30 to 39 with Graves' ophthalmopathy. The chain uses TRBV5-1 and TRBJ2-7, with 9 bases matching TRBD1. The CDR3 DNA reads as TGCGCCAGCAGCGTGGGACAGGGATTCTACGAGCAGTACTTC. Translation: CASSVGQGFYEQYF.